A single sample is the source of the 20 T cell receptor beta chains below, sequenced in a study of T cells in Graves' hyperthyroidism and ophthalmopathy (dated by TCRdb to between 2017 and 2020). Library preparation used multiplex PCR. The instrument given in TCRdb is Illumina HiSeq 2000. Amplification of TCR beta CDR3 regions was carried out from RNA transcripts. For the first round of RT-PCR on the TCR CDR3, the HTBI primer set was used together with the Qiagen OneStep RT-PCR kit. Through fastp at Q25 and MiXCR, TCRdb rebuilt clones from the public reads, retaining in-frame beta chains. Rows with one shared CDR3 protein collapse into an entry with the most common genes and DNA. Recorded for this sample are about 560,000 distinct CDR3 sequences; 16% of them occurred a single time. Together, the top ten hold approximately 18% of the sample. The sample consisted of blood. All receptors derive from a woman aged 18-35 years with Graves' hyperthyroidism.

This chain uses TRBV29-1 with TRBJ2-1, with TRBD2 identical over 11 bases. V was pared by 3 bases and J by 4 bases, with 8 bases of the junction left unmatched. CDR3 length: 16 residues. CDR1 is SQVTM and CDR2 is ANQGSEA in the germline V gene. CDR3 coding DNA: TGCAGCGTTGACAAAAAACTAGCGGGGGCTTACAATGAGCAGTTCTTC. It is translated as CSVDKKLAGAYNEQFF.

At least ten counts were recorded for this clonotype. J is TRBJ2-1 and V is TRBV11-2; possible D gene TRBD2, 5 bases. The CDR3 covers 16 residues. Deletions cut 3 bases from V and 0 bases from J, with 12 bases between. CDR1 SGHAT and CDR2 FQNNGV come from the germline V gene. In DNA form, the CDR3 reads TGTGCCAGCAGCTTTGACTACCCGAGCTCCTACAATGAGCAGTTCTTC. It codes for CASSFDYPSSYNEQFF. Filled out from reference TRBV11-2 and TRBJ2-1, the complete variable domain reads EAGVAQSPRYKIIEKRQSVAFWCNPISGHATLYWYQQILGQGPKLLIQFQNNGVVDDSQLPKDRFSAERLKGVDSTLKIQPAKLEDSAVYLCASSFDYPSSYNEQFFGPGTRLTVL.

This clonotype has more than one count but fewer than ten. The chain uses TRBV19 and TRBJ2-7; TRBD1 aligns across 7 bases. Germline-derived CDR1 and CDR2 are LNHDA and SQIVND (reference sequence). Trimming at V came to 6 bases and at J to 5 bases, leaving 13 bases not matched to a gene. The CDR3 covers 15 residues. The CDR3 spells CASSRQGPLEDEQYF. CDR3 bases: TGTGCCAGTAGCCGACAGGGACCCTTAGAGGACGAGCAGTACTTC. Combining the CDR3 with reference TRBV19 and TRBJ2-7 gives the whole variable domain DGGITQSPKYLFRKEGQNVTLSCEQNLNHDAMYWYRQDPGQGLRLIYYSQIVNDFQKGDIAEGYSVSREKKESFPLTVTSAQKNPTAFYLCASSRQGPLEDEQYFGPGTRLTVT.

This chain uses TRBV7-9 with TRBJ2-7, with D unclear. Germline V CDR1 and CDR2: SEHNR, FQNEAQ (reference sequence). V lost 1 base and J 0 bases, leaving 7 bases between the germline ends. The length of the CDR3 is 14 residues. Here the CDR3 reads CASSLEPDSYEQYF. CDR3 DNA sequence: TGTGCCAGCAGCTTAGAGCCAGACTCCTACGAGCAGTACTTC.

For the CDR3, the DNA is TGTGCCAGCAGTTTGGGACTAGCGGGAGGGCCGCCTTCCTACGAGCAGTACTTC. It encodes CASSLGLAGGPPSYEQYF. The gene calls are TRBV12-3 or TRBV12-4 and TRBJ2-7, with 16 bases identical to TRBD2. The trim removed 3 bases at V and 1 base at J, leaving 6 bases unmatched. The CDR3 is 18 residues long.

The chain couples TRBV6-1 to TRBJ2-7; 8 bases agree with TRBD1. J gave up 0 bases and V 7 bases, and 8 bases lay outside the gene matches. The germline gives CDR1 MNHNS, CDR2 SASEGT. The CDR3 consists of 15 residues. The CDR3 DNA follows: TGTGCCAGCACCCGCTCCGGGACAGGCTCCTACGAGCAGTACTTC. Protein sequence: CASTRSGTGSYEQYF.

This clonotype occurred many times. V gene TRBV28 combines with J gene TRBJ2-5, with D possibly matching TRBD1 (6 bases). The CDR3 length is 14 residues. V was clipped by 9 bases and J by 5 bases, with 19 bases between them. Per the germline V gene, CDR1 is MDHEN and CDR2 is SYDVKM. The CDR3 here is CASGQQGIDETQYF. CDR3 in DNA: TGTGCCAGTGGCCAACAGGGTATTGATGAGACCCAGTACTTC.

The genes are TRBV5-5 and TRBJ2-3; TRBD1 is a possible D gene (6 bases). This CDR3 is 16 amino acids long. V was trimmed by 2 bases and J by 3 bases, leaving 16 bases between them. The germline V gene encodes CDR1 SGHKS and CDR2 YYEKEE (reference sequence). CDR3 sequence (DNA): TGTGCCAGCAGCTTTCAAATCCGGACAGAGACAGATACGCAGTATTTT. This sequence encodes CASSFQIRTETDTQYF.

This chain joins TRBV15 and TRBJ1-2, with D perhaps matching TRBD1 (5 bases). The germline gives CDR1 LNHNV, CDR2 YYDKDF (reference sequence). Trimming pared 1 base from V and 0 bases from J, leaving 12 bases between. This CDR3 has 16 residues. The DNA for the CDR3 is TGTGCCACCAGCAGAGTCCGTGTACAGGCTAACTATGGCTACACCTTC. It codes for CATSRVRVQANYGYTF.

This clonotype was counted between two and nine times. The chain links TRBV5-6 to TRBJ2-5; the match to TRBD2 covers 11 bases. Looked up from germline, CDR1 is SGHDT and CDR2 is YYEEEE. V gave up 5 bases and J gave up 4 bases; unmatched junction bases: 10. The CDR3 has 16 residues. CDR3 in amino acids: CASSPILAGVRETQYF. CDR3 nucleotides: TGTGCCAGCAGTCCGATACTAGCGGGAGTCCGAGAGACCCAGTACTTC. The whole variable domain, remainder taken from reference TRBV5-6 and TRBJ2-5, is DAGVTQSPTHLIKTRGQQVTLRCSPKSGHDTVSWYQQALGQGPQFIFQYYEEEERQRGNFPDRFSGHQFPNYSSELNVNALLLGDSALYLCASSPILAGVRETQYFGPGTRLLVL.

V gene TRBV7-9 combines with J gene TRBJ1-4; D is undetermined. The germline V and J ends were trimmed by 7 bases and 4 bases, with 13 bases remaining between them. Germline V gene lookup returns CDR1 SEHNR and CDR2 FQNEAQ (reference sequence). This CDR3 contains 14 residues. CDR3 loop: CASNTRPGNEKLFF. In DNA, the CDR3 is TGTGCCAGCAACACCCGACCGGGTAATGAAAAACTGTTTTTT. Looking up the rest from reference TRBV7-9 and TRBJ1-4 gives the full variable domain: DTGVSQNPRHKITKRGQNVTFRCDPISEHNRLYWYRQTLGQGPEFLTYFQNEAQLEKSRLLSDRFSAERPKGSFSTLEIQRTEQGDSAMYLCASNTRPGNEKLFFGSGTQLSVL.

This sequence joins TRBV29-1 and TRBJ2-1, with 7 bases aligning to TRBD1. CDR1 SQVTM and CDR2 ANQGSEA come from the germline V gene. The CDR3 contains 13 residues. V shed 7 bases, J shed 7 bases, and the junction held 10 bases outside the gene matches. CDR3 bases: TGCAGCGGTAGAGGGGGCAGGAAAAATGAGCAGTTCTTC. It is translated as CSGRGGRKNEQFF.

This clonotype has ten or more counts. The rearrangement joins TRBV7-2 to TRBJ2-1, with D possibly TRBD2 on 6 matching bases. The CDR3 loop spans 17 amino acids. V shed 6 bases and J shed 8 bases, with 26 bases lying between them. CDR1 and CDR2 (germline): SGHTA, FQGNSA. As DNA, the CDR3 is TGTGCCAGCAGTTATATCTGGCGGGGCAGGGCCCTAGATGAGCAGTTCTTC. Its translation is CASSYIWRGRALDEQFF.

CDR3 DNA: TGTGCCAGCAGCTTGGCTCAACAGGGAGCCTACGAGCAGTACTTC. Translated: CASSLAQQGAYEQYF. The rearrangement links TRBV13 to TRBJ2-7; perhaps TRBD1 as D (6 bases). The CDR3 is 15 residues long. V lost 3 bases, J lost 2 bases, and 14 bases lay in between. Per the germline V gene, CDR1 is PRHDT and CDR2 is FYEKMQ (reference sequence).

V usage is TRBV5-1 and J usage is TRBJ2-3; 8 bases are a match to TRBD2. V was clipped by 8 bases and J by 0 bases; unmatched bases: 11. The length of the CDR3 is 16 residues. CDR1 SGHRS and CDR2 YFSETQ come from the germline V gene. The CDR3 loop reads CASKLSLAASTDTQYF. CDR3 nucleotide sequence: TGCGCCAGTAAGCTGTCACTAGCGGCTAGCACAGATACGCAGTATTTT.

The V gene is TRBV12-3 or TRBV12-4, the J gene TRBJ2-1; TRBD1 aligns across 10 bases. Losses at the gene ends were 5 bases for V and 4 bases for J; bases not matched to a gene: 8. The CDR3 is 16 residues long. The CDR3, as DNA: TGTGCCAGCAGTAATGGGAGGGGACAGGGGTACAATGAGCAGTTCTTC. It encodes CASSNGRGQGYNEQFF.

This clonotype was seen ten or more times. The chain is built from TRBV7-3 and TRBJ2-1; 8 bases are shared with TRBD1. In germline, CDR1 is SGHTA, CDR2 FQGTGA. Losses at the gene ends were 5 bases for V and 10 bases for J; bases not matched to a gene: 7. The CDR3 spans 13 residues. The CDR3: CASSKDRVREQFF. The CDR3 nucleotides read TGTGCCAGCAGCAAGGACAGGGTTCGCGAGCAGTTCTTC.

This clonotype turned up a few times. The CDR3 DNA sequence: TGTGCCAGCAGCGGAACAGCGGGGGCGCAAGAGACCCAGTACTTC. Its protein product is CASSGTAGAQETQYF. The chain couples TRBV9 to TRBJ2-5; 8 nucleotides match TRBD2. The CDR3 extends over 15 amino acids. The junction had 6 bases not matched to a gene; V was cut back by 3 bases and J by 2 bases. Germline CDR1 reads SGDLS; CDR2 reads YYNGEE.

This clonotype turned up a few times. The gene calls are TRBV29-1 and TRBJ2-5; D is unclear. Trimming left V 5 bases short and J 5 bases short, with 12 bases between. The CDR3 extends over 12 amino acids. Germline assignment: CDR1 SQVTM and CDR2 ANQGSEA. CDR3 DNA sequence: TGCAGCGTTCGTTGGGGTTATGAGACCCAGTACTTC. Amino acids: CSVRWGYETQYF.

The table lists this clonotype with many counts. The rearrangement links TRBV15 to TRBJ2-3; 7 bases agree with TRBD2. Unmatched junction bases numbered 6, after V lost 2 bases and J lost 1 base. Germline loops: CDR1 LNHNV, CDR2 YYDKDF (reference sequence). This CDR3 has 16 amino acids. CDR3 sequence reads: CATSRPKRGRTDTQYF. CDR3 bases: TGTGCCACCAGCAGACCTAAGCGGGGTCGCACAGATACGCAGTATTTT.